A selection of T cell receptor beta chains follows, all from one sample in a study of shared clonotypes between healthy human individuals. Here immunoSEQ multiplex PCR was the method, and the copy in TCRdb shows in-frame clones only, minus some. The top ten clones hold less than 0.25% of a sample with 760,000 or so clones, 90% to 98% of them seen once. Sequencing was performed on naive CD8+ T cells sorted from blood. These receptor sequences come from a man aged 30 to 45 in good health. CDR3s include the opening cysteine and the closing phenylalanine or tryptophan. Fields, in order: D gene, J gene, clone size, V gene, CDR3 DNA, CDR3 protein. D genes are given only for firm matches. Not all rows give a size; the values are once, few, many and, for expanded clones, a class.

>TRBD2|TRBJ2-1|NA|TRBV7-9
TGTGCCAGCATTAATCCGAGCGGGAGTGACTACAATGAGCAGTTCTTC
CASINPSGSDYNEQFF
>NA|TRBJ2-7|NA|TRBV7-9
TGTGCCAGCAGCTTAACCGAAAGACGGCTCCCCTACGAGCAGTACTTC
CASSLTERRLPYEQYF
>NA|TRBJ1-5|NA|TRBV27
TGTGCCAGCAGTTTATCCCTAAATTGGCGGCCCCAGCATTTT
CASSLSLNWRPQHF
>TRBD2|TRBJ2-1|NA|TRBV9
TGTGCCAGCAGCGTAGTGGGACTAGATCACAATGAGCAGTTCTTC
CASSVVGLDHNEQFF
>NA|TRBJ2-7|NA|TRBV18
TGTGCCAGCTCACCATACCCACCACAGGAGAGCTCCTACGAGCAGTACTTC
CASSPYPPQESSYEQYF
>NA|TRBJ2-1|NA|TRBV28
TGTGCCAGCAGTTTCCGGGGAAATAGGAATGAGCAGTTCTTC
CASSFRGNRNEQFF
>NA|TRBJ1-1|NA|TRBV7-9
TGTGCCAGCAGCTTACCGGCCGCTGACCAACTCGAAGCTTTCTTT
CASSLPAADQLEAFF
>NA|TRBJ2-7|NA|TRBV4-1
TGCGCCAGCAGCCATTCCTCGGGAACTCCAGGTAGCGAGCAGTACTTC
CASSHSSGTPGSEQYF
>NA|TRBJ2-7|NA|TRBV7-6
TGTGCCAGCAGCTTAGGGTCTCGCGAGCAGTACTTC
CASSLGSREQYF
>NA|TRBJ2-2|NA|TRBV7-9
TGTGCCAGCAGCGGAAGGTGGGGCAGGTCCGCTAGTACCGGGGAGCTGTTTTTT
CASSGRWGRSASTGELFF
>TRBD2|TRBJ2-1|NA|TRBV28
TGTGCCAGCAGTCCCCTCCTTGGGTCTAGCGGGCCCTCCTACAATGAGCAGTTCTTC
CASSPLLGSSGPSYNEQFF
>NA|TRBJ2-7|NA|TRBV30
TGTGCCTGGAGTTCGATCAGGGTCGAGCAGTACTTC
CAWSSIRVEQYF
>TRBD1|TRBJ1-1|NA|TRBV19
TGTGCCAGTAGGGTTCAGGACAGGGCGAACACTGAAGCTTTCTTT
CASRVQDRANTEAFF
>TRBD2|TRBJ2-7|NA|TRBV9
TGTGCCAGCAACCCCGGGACTAGCGGGACTTACGACGAGCAGTACTTC
CASNPGTSGTYDEQYF
>NA|TRBJ2-5|NA|TRBV7-8
TGTGCCAGCAGCTTACCTCCTATAGCGGACTTC
CASSLPPIADF
>NA|TRBJ2-1|once|TRBV18
TGTGCCAGCCCATCCCCAAATAGCTCCTACAATGAGCAGTTCTTC
CASPSPNSSYNEQFF
>NA|TRBJ2-5|NA|TRBV9
TGTGCCAGCACCCAAGACGGGCAGGACCAAGAGACCCAGTACTTC
CASTQDGQDQETQYF
>TRBD1|TRBJ1-2|NA|TRBV27
TGTGCCAGCAGCCCACACCGGACAGGGCGAGACTATGGCTACACCTTC
CASSPHRTGRDYGYTF
>TRBD1|TRBJ2-7|NA|TRBV5-4
TGTGCCAGCAGTTCAAGAGGACAGGTCGATGAGCAGTACTTC
CASSSRGQVDEQYF
>NA|TRBJ2-7|NA|TRBV11-2
TGTGCCAGCAGCTCGATACACGGGGGACGCTCCTACGAGCAGTACTTC
CASSSIHGGRSYEQYF
>TRBD1|TRBJ2-7|NA|TRBV5-1
TGCGCCAGCAGCTTCGGGACAGGATCCTACGAGCAGTACTTC
CASSFGTGSYEQYF
>NA|TRBJ2-1|once|TRBV6-1
TGTGCCAGCAGTGCCGACGGGAATGAGCAGTTCTTC
CASSADGNEQFF
>NA|TRBJ2-1|NA|TRBV7-6
TGTGCCAGCAGCTCCCTCTCCCGGGAGCAGTTCTTC
CASSSLSREQFF
>TRBD1|TRBJ2-7|NA|TRBV13
TGTGCCAGCAGCTTAGCAGGGACAGGGGGCTACGAGCAGTACTTC
CASSLAGTGGYEQYF
>NA|TRBJ1-5|NA|TRBV6-6
TGTGCCAGCAGTTACTCCGAGGGGTATCAGCCCCAGCATTTT
CASSYSEGYQPQHF
>TRBD2|TRBJ2-7|NA|TRBV7-9
TGTGCCAGCAGCTCCGTGGGTAGCGGGAGGGCCGACTACGAGCAGTACTTC
CASSSVGSGRADYEQYF
>NA|TRBJ1-4|NA|TRBV7-8
TGTGCCAGCAGCTTAGCAACAGGGACTAATGAAAAACTGTTTTTT
CASSLATGTNEKLFF
>NA|TRBJ1-2|NA|TRBV4-1
TGCGCCAGCAGCCTTGACAGCTATGGCTACACCTTC
CASSLDSYGYTF
>TRBD1|TRBJ2-1|NA|TRBV19
TGTGCCAGTAGTATAATGACAGGGCACAATGAGCAGTTCTTC
CASSIMTGHNEQFF
>NA|TRBJ1-1|NA|TRBV6-6
TGTGCCAGCAGGCTCCGGGGGGCGGGGAAAGGAGCTGAAGCTTTCTTT
CASRLRGAGKGAEAFF
>NA|TRBJ2-5|NA|TRBV5-6
TGTGCCAGCAGCTTGGACAATACGGGACGGACCCAAGAGACCCAGTACTTC
CASSLDNTGRTQETQYF
>NA|TRBJ2-7|NA|TRBV25-1
TGTGCCAGTGGATCTTCCCACGAGCAGTACTTC
CASGSSHEQYF
>NA|TRBJ1-2|NA|TRBV7-9
TGTGCCAGCAGCTTATCGGGGGGAGATGGCTACACCTTC
CASSLSGGDGYTF
>NA|TRBJ2-7|NA|TRBV7-9
TGTGCCAGCAGCTGGCCGGGACATGCCTACGAGCAGTACTTC
CASSWPGHAYEQYF
>NA|TRBJ2-1|NA|TRBV29-1
TGCAGCGTCATCGGGGACAACTACAATGAGCAGTTCTTC
CSVIGDNYNEQFF
>TRBD2|TRBJ2-7|NA|TRBV9
TGTGCCAGCAGCGTAGGGGGCGCGGGAGGGCCATCCTACGAGCAGTACTTC
CASSVGGAGGPSYEQYF
>TRBD2|TRBJ2-7|NA|TRBV29-1
TGCAGCGTTCTAGGGACTAGGTACGAGCAGTACTTC
CSVLGTRYEQYF
>NA|TRBJ2-1|once|TRBV10-1
TGCGCCAGCTCTCCGGGCCTGAGGAATGAGCAGTTCTTC
CASSPGLRNEQFF